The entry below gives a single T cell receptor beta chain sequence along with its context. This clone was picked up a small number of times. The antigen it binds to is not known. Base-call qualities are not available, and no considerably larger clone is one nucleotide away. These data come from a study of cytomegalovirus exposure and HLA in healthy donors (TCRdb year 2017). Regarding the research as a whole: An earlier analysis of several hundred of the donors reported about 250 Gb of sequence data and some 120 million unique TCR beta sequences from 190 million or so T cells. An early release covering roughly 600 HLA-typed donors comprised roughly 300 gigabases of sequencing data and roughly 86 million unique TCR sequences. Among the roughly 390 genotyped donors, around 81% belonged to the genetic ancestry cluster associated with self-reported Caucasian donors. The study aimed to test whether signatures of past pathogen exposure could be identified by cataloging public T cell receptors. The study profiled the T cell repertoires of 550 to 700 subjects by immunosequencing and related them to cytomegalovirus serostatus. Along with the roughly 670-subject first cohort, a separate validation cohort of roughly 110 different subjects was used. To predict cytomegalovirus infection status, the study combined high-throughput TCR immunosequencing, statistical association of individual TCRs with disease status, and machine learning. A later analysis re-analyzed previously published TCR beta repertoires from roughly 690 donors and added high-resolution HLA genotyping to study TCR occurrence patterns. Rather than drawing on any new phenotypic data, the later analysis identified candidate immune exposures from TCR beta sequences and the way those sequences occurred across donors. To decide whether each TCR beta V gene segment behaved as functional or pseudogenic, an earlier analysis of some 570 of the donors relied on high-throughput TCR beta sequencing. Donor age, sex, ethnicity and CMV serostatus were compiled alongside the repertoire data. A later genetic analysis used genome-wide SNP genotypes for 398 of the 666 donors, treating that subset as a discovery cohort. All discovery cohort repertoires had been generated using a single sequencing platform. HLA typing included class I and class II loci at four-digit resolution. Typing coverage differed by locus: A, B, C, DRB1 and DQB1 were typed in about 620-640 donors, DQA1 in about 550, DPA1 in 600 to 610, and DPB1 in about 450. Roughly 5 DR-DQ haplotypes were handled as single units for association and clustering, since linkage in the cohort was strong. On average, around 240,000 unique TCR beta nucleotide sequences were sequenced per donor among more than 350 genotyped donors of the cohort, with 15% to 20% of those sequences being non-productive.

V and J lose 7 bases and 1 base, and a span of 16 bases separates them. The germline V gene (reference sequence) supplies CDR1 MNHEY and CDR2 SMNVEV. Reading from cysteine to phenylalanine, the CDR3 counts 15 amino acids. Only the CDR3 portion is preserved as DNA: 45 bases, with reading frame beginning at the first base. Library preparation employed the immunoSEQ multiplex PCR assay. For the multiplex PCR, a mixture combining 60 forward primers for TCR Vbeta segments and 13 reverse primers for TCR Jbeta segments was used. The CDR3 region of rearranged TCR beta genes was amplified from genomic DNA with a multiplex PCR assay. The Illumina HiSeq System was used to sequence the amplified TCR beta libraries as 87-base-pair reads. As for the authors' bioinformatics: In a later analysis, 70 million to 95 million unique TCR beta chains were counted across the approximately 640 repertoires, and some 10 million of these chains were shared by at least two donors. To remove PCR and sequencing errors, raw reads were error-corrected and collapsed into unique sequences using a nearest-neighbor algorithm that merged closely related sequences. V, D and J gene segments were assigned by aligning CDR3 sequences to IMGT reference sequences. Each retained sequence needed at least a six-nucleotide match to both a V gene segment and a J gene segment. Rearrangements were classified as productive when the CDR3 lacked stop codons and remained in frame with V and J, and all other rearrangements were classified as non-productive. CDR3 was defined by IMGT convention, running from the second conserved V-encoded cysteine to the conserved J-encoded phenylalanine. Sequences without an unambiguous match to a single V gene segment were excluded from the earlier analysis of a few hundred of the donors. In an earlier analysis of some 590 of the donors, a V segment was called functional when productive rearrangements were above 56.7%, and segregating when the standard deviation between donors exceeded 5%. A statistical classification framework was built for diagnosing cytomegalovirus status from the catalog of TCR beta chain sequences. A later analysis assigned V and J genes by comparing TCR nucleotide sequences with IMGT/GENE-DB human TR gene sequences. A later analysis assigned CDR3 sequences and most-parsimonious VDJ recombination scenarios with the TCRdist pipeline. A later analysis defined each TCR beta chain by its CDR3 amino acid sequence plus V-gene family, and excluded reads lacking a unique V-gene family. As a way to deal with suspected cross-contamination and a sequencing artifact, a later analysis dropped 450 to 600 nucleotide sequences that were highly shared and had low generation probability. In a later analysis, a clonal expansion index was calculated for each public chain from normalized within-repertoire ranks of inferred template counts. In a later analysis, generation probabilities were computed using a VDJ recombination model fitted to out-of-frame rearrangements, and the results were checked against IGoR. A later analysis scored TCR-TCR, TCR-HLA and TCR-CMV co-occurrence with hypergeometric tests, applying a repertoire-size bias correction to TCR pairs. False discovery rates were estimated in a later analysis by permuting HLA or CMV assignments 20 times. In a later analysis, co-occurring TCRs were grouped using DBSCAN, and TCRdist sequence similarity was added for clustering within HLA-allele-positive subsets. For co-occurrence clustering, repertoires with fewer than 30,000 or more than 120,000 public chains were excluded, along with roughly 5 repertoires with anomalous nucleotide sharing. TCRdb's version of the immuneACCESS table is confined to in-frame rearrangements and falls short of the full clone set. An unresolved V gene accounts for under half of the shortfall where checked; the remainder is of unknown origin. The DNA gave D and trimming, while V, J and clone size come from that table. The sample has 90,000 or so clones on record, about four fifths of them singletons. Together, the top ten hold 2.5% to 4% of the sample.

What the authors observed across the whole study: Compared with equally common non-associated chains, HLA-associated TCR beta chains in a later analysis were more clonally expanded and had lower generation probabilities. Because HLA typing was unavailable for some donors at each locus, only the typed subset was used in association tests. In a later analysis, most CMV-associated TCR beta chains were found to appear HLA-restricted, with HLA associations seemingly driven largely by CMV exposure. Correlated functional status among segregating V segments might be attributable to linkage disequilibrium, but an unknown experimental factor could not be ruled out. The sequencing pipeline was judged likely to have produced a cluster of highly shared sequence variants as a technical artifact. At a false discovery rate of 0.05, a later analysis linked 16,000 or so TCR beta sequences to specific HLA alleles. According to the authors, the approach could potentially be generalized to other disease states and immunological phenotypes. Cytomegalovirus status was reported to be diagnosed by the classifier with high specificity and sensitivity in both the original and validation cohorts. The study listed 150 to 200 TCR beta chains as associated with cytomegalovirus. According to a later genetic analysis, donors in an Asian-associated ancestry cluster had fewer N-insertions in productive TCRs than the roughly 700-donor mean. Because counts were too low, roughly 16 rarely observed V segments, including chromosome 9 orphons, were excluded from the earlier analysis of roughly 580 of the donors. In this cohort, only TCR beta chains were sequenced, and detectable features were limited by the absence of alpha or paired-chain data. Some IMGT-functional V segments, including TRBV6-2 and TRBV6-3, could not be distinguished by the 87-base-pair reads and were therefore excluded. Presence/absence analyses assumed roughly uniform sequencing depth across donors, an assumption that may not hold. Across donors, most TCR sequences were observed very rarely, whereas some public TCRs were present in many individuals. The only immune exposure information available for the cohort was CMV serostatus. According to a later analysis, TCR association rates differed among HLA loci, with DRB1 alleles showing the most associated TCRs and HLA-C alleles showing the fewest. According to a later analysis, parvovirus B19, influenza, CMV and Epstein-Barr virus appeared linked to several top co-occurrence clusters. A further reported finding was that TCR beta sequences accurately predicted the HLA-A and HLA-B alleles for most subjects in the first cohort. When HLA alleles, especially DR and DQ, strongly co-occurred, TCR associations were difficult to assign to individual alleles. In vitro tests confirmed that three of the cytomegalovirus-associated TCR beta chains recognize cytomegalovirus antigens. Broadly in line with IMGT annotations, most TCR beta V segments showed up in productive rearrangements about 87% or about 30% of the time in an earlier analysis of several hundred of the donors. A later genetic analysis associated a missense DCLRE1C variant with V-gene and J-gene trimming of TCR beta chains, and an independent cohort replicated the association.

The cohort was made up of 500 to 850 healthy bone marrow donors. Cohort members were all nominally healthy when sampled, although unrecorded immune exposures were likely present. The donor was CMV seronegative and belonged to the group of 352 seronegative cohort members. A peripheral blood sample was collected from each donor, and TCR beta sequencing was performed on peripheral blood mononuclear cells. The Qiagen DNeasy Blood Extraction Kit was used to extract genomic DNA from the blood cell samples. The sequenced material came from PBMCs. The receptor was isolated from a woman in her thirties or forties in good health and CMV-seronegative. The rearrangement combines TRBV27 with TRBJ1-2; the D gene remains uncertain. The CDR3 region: CASKKEGSVNYGYTF. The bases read TGTGCCAGCAAAAAGGAGGGCAGTGTTAACTATGGCTACACCTTC.